This T cell receptor beta chain was sequenced in a study of identical twins. There are many counts of this clonotype. TCRdb re-derived calls from the 5' RACE reads in MiXCR, one entry per CDR3 protein. Of some 710,000 distinct CDR3 sequences in the sample, 6.1% were seen once. The CDR3 length is 19 residues. Germline V gene data show CDR1 as KGHDR and CDR2 as SFDVKD. Trimming at V came to 2 bases and at J to 1 base, leaving 13 bases not matched to a gene. The genes are TRBV24-1 and TRBJ2-5; 9 nucleotides agree with TRBD1. This TCR was sampled from a man aged 18 to 29 in good health. What was sequenced was naive T cells sorted from blood. The CDR3 loop is CATSDSILLTGGVQETQYF. The CDR3, as DNA: TGTGCCACCAGTGATTCGATCCTCTTGACAGGGGGTGTCCAAGAGACCCAGTACTTC.